These 15 T cell receptor beta chains were all obtained from the same sample, sequenced in a study of cytomegalovirus exposure and HLA in healthy donors. The PCR employed 60 Vbeta primers together with 13 Jbeta primers. Profiling relied on immunoSEQ multiplex PCR, and the TCRdb table lists in-frame clones only, not all of them. This sample's table has over 100,000 clones. The sample was PBMCs. These TCRs come from a woman in her forties in good health and CMV-seropositive.

The rearrangement joins TRBV4-1 to TRBJ2-7, with D tentatively TRBD1 (5 bases). Germline assignment: CDR1 MGHRA and CDR2 YSYEKL. The CDR3 sequence is 15 residues long. Trimming cost V 1 base and J 2 bases, with 12 bases left between them. Here the CDR3 reads CASSQASTVAYEQYF. The CDR3 DNA reads as TGCGCCAGCAGCCAAGCGTCGACAGTAGCCTACGAGCAGTACTTC.

The rearrangement joins TRBV29-1 to TRBJ2-5; perhaps TRBD1 as D (5 bases). Trimming shortened V by 4 bases and J by 3 bases, and 9 bases separated the two germline ends. The CDR3 sequence is 12 residues long. Germline assignment: CDR1 SQVTM and CDR2 ANQGSEA. The CDR3 loop reads CSVGQLEETQYF. The DNA for the CDR3 is TGCAGCGTTGGACAGCTTGAAGAGACCCAGTACTTC.

The rearrangement joins TRBV7-3 to TRBJ2-3; 7 nucleotides line up with TRBD2. Per the germline V gene, CDR1 is SGHTA and CDR2 is FQGTGA. J gave up 5 bases and V 1 base, and 6 bases lay outside the gene matches. The CDR3 covers 15 residues. CDR3 nucleotide sequence: TGTGCCAGCAGCTTAAATGGACTAGAGGAAGATACGCAGTATTTT. It yields the protein CASSLNGLEEDTQYF.

The J gene is TRBJ2-5, the V gene TRBV5-1, with D possibly being TRBD1 (6 bases). V lost 4 bases to trimming and J lost 5 bases, with 9 bases between them. Germline CDR1 is SGHRS and CDR2 is YFSETQ. This CDR3 has 12 amino acids. The CDR3 protein is CASSPDRETQYF. The CDR3 nucleotides are TGCGCCAGCAGCCCCGACAGGGAGACCCAGTACTTC.

This sequence joins TRBV4-1 and TRBJ1-3, with a weak D call TRBD1 (6 bases). The CDR3 is made up of 14 amino acids. V lost 4 bases and J 3 bases, leaving 10 bases between the germline ends. Looked up from germline, CDR1 is MGHRA and CDR2 is YSYEKL. The CDR3 here is CASSPWTDGNTIYF. In DNA, the CDR3 is TGCGCCAGCAGCCCTTGGACAGATGGAAACACCATATATTTT.

This chain links TRBV6-1 with TRBJ1-4, with 9 bases lining up with TRBD1. Trimming cost V 6 bases and J 7 bases; bases outside gene matches: 9. The CDR3 extends over 15 amino acids. Germline V gene lookup returns CDR1 MNHNS and CDR2 SASEGT. CDR3 DNA: TGTGCCAGCAGCCCCAACAGGGGGCCGTCTGAAAAACTGTTTTTT. Translation: CASSPNRGPSEKLFF.

In nucleotides, the CDR3 is TGTGCCAGTACCATCCATAGCGGGGCCTACGAGCAGTACTTC. Protein sequence: CASTIHSGAYEQYF. The V gene is TRBV11-2, the J gene TRBJ2-7, with 8 bases identical to TRBD2. The CDR3 has 14 residues. The germline CDR1 and CDR2 sequences are SGHAT and FQNNGV. J lost 2 bases, V lost 9 bases, and 9 bases had no gene match. The whole variable domain, filled in from reference TRBV11-2 and TRBJ2-7, reads EAGVAQSPRYKIIEKRQSVAFWCNPISGHATLYWYQQILGQGPKLLIQFQNNGVVDDSQLPKDRFSAERLKGVDSTLKIQPAKLEDSAVYLCASTIHSGAYEQYFGPGTRLTVT.

The chain couples TRBV5-1 to TRBJ1-1; no clear D gene. The germline V gene encodes CDR1 SGHRS and CDR2 YFSETQ. The CDR3 extends over 14 amino acids. Between the trimmed V and J ends, which lost 0 bases and 1 base, there was a span of 7 bases. For the CDR3, the DNA is TGCGCCAGCAGCTTGGCTAACGGGAACACTGAAGCTTTCTTT. Translated: CASSLANGNTEAFF.

The rearrangement uses TRBV5-1 and TRBJ2-5; 7 bases agree with TRBD1. The DNA end is more similar to TRBJ2-7, so the J call may be wrong. The CDR3 is made up of 16 amino acids. Germline lookup yields CDR1 SGHRS and CDR2 YFSETQ. CDR3 amino acids: CASSSLTGVAFYEQYF. CDR3 DNA sequence: TGCGCCAGCAGCTCCTTAACAGGGGTCGCTTTCTACGAGCAGTACTTC.

The rearrangement links TRBV6-5 to TRBJ1-2; a weak D match, TRBD1 (5 bases). The length of the CDR3 is 15 residues. CDR1 is MNHEY, CDR2 SVGAGI, per germline. Deletions cut 7 bases from V and 5 bases from J, with 20 bases between. The CDR3 DNA sequence: TGTGCCAGCACCCTCGGGACGCTGGGGGGGTATGGCTACACCTTC. As protein: CASTLGTLGGYGYTF.

CDR3: CASSVEAGGWDTQYF. The CDR3 bases are TGTGCCAGCAGCGTAGAGGCGGGTGGGTGGGATACGCAGTATTTT. The rearrangement links TRBV9 to TRBJ2-3; D is perhaps TRBD2 (5 bases). Germline CDR1 and CDR2: SGDLS and YYNGEE. CDR3 length equals 15 residues. V was pared by 0 bases and J by 6 bases, with 14 bases between.

V is TRBV9 and J is TRBJ2-7; possibly TRBD2 for D (5 bases). The length of the CDR3 is 15 residues. V lost 1 base, J lost 2 bases, and 13 bases lay in between. Germline V gene data show CDR1 as SGDLS and CDR2 as YYNGEE. CDR3 nucleotides: TGTGCCAGCAGCGTAACGTCGGGGTCGGCCTACGAGCAGTACTTC. Amino acids: CASSVTSGSAYEQYF.

The V call is TRBV6-1, the J call TRBJ2-7; the D gene is possibly TRBD1 (5 bases). Germline CDR1 reads MNHNS; CDR2 reads SASEGT. There are 15 residues in the CDR3. V was shortened by 4 bases and J by 4 bases, with 17 bases between the two germline ends. The chain's CDR3 is CASSGQPDAPYEQYF. The DNA of the CDR3 is TGTGCCAGCAGTGGACAGCCCGATGCCCCTTACGAGCAGTACTTC.

The chain carries TRBV7-9 and TRBJ2-2; 9 nucleotides align to TRBD1. The V segment lost 3 bases and the J segment 7 bases; nucleotides outside the gene matches: 9. CDR3 size: 16 residues. Germline V gene data show CDR1 as SEHNR and CDR2 as FQNEAQ (reference sequence). The CDR3 nucleotides are TGTGCCAGCAGCTTCAAGGGACAGGGCGTGGACGGGGAGCTGTTTTTT. Amino acids: CASSFKGQGVDGELFF.

This rearrangement joins TRBV5-1 to TRBJ2-7, with TRBD2 matching 12 bases. V shed 4 bases and J 3 bases; nucleotides not matched to a gene: 17. The germline gives CDR1 SGHRS, CDR2 YFSETQ. This CDR3 has 19 amino acids. The CDR3 protein is CASSPEGGSTSGSLYEQYF. In nucleotides, the CDR3 is TGCGCCAGCAGCCCGGAGGGGGGATCGACTAGCGGGAGTCTCTACGAGCAGTACTTC.